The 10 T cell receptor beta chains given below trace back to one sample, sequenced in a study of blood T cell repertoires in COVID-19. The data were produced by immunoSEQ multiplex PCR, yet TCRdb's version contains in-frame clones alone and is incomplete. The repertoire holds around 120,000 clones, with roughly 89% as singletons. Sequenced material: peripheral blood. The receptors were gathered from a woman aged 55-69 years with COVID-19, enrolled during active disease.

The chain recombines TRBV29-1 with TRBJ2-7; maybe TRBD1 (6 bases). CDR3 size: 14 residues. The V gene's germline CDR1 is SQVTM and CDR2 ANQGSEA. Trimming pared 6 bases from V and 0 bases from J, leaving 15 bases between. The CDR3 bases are TGCAGCGTCCCAACCCGGACAGCCTCCTACGAGCAGTACTTC. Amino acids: CSVPTRTASYEQYF.

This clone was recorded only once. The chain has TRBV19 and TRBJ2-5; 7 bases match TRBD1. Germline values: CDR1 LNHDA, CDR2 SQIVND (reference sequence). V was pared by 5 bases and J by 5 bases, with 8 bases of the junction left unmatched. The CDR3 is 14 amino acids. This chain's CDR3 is CASSLNRGLETQYF. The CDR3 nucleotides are TGTGCCAGTAGTCTAAATAGGGGGCTGGAGACCCAGTACTTC.

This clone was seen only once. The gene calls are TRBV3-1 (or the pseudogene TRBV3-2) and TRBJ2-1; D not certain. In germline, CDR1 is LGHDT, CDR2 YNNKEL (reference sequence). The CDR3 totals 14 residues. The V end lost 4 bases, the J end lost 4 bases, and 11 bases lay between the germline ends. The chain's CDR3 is CASSPKRRYNEQFF. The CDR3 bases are TGTGCCAGCAGCCCGAAGCGACGGTACAATGAGCAGTTCTTC.

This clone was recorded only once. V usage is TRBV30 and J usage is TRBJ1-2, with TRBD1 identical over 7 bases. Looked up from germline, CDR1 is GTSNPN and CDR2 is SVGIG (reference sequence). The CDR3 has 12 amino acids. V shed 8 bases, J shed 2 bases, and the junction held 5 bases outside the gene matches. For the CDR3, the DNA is TGTGCCCAGACAGGGCTAAACTATGGCTACACCTTC. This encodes CAQTGLNYGYTF.

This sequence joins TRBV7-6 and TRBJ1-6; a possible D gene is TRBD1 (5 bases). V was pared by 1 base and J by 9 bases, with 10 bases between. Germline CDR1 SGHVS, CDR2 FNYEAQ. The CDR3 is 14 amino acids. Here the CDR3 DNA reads TGTGCCAGCAGCTTAGGGCAGGGAAGTTCACCCCTCCACTTT. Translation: CASSLGQGSSPLHF.

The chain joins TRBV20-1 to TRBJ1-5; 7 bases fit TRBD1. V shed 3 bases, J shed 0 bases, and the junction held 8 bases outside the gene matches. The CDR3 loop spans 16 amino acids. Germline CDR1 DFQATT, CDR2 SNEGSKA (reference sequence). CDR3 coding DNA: TGCAGTGCTAGTCCAGAGACAGGGTATAGCAATCAGCCCCAGCATTTT. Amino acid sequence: CSASPETGYSNQPQHF.

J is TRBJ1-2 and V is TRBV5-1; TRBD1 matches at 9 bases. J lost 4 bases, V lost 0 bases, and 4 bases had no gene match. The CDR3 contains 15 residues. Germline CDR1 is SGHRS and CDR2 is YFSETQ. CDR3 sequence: CASSLANRGLYGYTF. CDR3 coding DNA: TGCGCCAGCAGCTTGGCAAACAGGGGGCTCTATGGCTACACCTTC.

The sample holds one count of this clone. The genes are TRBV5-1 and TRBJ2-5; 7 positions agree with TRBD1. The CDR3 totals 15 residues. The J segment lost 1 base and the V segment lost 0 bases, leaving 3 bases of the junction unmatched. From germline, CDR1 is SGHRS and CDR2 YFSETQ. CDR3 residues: CASSLAPGGQETQYF. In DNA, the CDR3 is TGCGCCAGCAGCTTGGCCCCAGGGGGCCAAGAGACCCAGTACTTC.

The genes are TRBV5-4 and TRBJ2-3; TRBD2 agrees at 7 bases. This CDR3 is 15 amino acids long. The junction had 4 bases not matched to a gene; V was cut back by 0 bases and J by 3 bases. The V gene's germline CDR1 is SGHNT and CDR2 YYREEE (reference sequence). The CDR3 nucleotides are TGTGCCAGCAGCTTGGGTATTAGCGGGACAGATACGCAGTATTTT. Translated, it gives CASSLGISGTDTQYF.

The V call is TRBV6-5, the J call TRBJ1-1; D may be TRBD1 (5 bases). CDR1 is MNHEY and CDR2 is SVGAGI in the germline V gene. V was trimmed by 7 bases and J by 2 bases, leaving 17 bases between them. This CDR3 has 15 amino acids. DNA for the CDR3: TGTGCCAGCACCCTGGGTGTACAGGTTAACACTGAAGCTTTCTTT. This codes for CASTLGVQVNTEAFF.